Each of the 22 T cell receptor beta chains below was sequenced from the same sample in a study of T cells in Graves' hyperthyroidism and ophthalmopathy. What was amplified from RNA transcripts were TCR beta CDR3 regions. The TCR CDR3 was amplified in a first-round RT-PCR using the HTBI primer set. From the multiplex PCR reads, TCRdb called clonotypes with MiXCR, one entry per CDR3 protein. The data contain 75,000 to 100,000 distinct CDR3 sequences, over 50% of them seen just once; the ten biggest clones take up 25% to 30%. The sample was blood. These receptors all stem from a woman aged 40 to 49 with Graves' hyperthyroidism.

This clonotype was detected only a few times. This chain connects TRBV7-8 to TRBJ2-5, with a tentative D call TRBD1 (5 bases). V shed 1 base and J shed 5 bases, with 17 bases lying between them. In germline, CDR1 is SGHVS, CDR2 FQNEAQ. This CDR3 contains 16 residues. In DNA form, the CDR3 reads TGTGCCAGCAGCTTAGTGGCAGGGAACACCGGGGAGACCCAGTACTTC. It yields the protein CASSLVAGNTGETQYF.

For the CDR3, the DNA is TGTGCCAGCAGCCTGGACAGGGCTTCTGAAGCTTTCTTT. It encodes CASSLDRASEAFF. The chain combines TRBV2 with TRBJ1-1; 8 bases agree with TRBD1. Germline-derived CDR1 and CDR2 are SNHLY and FYNNEI. J was trimmed by 6 bases and V by 6 bases; bases with no gene match: 6. This CDR3 comprises 13 residues.

The table lists this clonotype with many counts. This sequence joins TRBV2 and TRBJ1-4; D is possibly TRBD1 (5 bases). From germline, CDR1 is SNHLY and CDR2 FYNNEI. V was trimmed by 8 bases and J by 8 bases, leaving 18 bases between them. CDR3 length equals 14 residues. CDR3 coding DNA: TGTGCCAGCTCACCCAGGGCAGAGGGAGAAAAACTGTTTTTT. It specifies CASSPRAEGEKLFF.

This clonotype has ten or more counts. The genes are TRBV20-1 and TRBJ2-5; D might be TRBD1 (5 bases). V gave up 3 bases and J gave up 2 bases, with 7 bases separating them. Per the germline V gene, CDR1 is DFQATT and CDR2 is SNEGSKA (reference sequence). CDR3 length equals 12 residues. CDR3 bases: TGCAGTGCTAGCAAGGGGCAAGAGACCCAGTACTTC. The encoded protein is CSASKGQETQYF.

The chain employs TRBV12-3 or TRBV12-4 and TRBJ1-1; D may be TRBD1 (6 bases). The CDR3 runs to 16 residues. Trimming stripped 4 bases from V and 3 bases from J, with 18 bases between. The CDR3 protein is CASSSWSRGVDTEAFF. CDR3 nucleotide sequence: TGTGCCAGCAGTTCGTGGTCCAGGGGCGTGGACACTGAAGCTTTCTTT.

The V and J genes are TRBV10-3 and TRBJ2-7, with D hard to call. This CDR3 has 13 amino acids. V gave up 2 bases and J gave up 7 bases, with 12 bases separating them. Germline V lookup: CDR1 ENHRY, CDR2 SYGVKD. For the CDR3, the DNA is TGTGCCATCAGTGAGAACAATGGGTGGGAGCAGTACTTC. This codes for CAISENNGWEQYF.

This clonotype has only one observation. This chain connects TRBV2 to TRBJ1-5; 10 bases match TRBD1. This CDR3 region has 15 residues. V dropped 6 bases and J dropped 5; count of bases not matched to a gene: 7. Per the germline V gene, CDR1 is SNHLY and CDR2 is FYNNEI. The CDR3 loop is CASRAWDRGHQPQHF. The CDR3 coding sequence is TGTGCCAGCAGGGCGTGGGACAGGGGCCATCAGCCCCAGCATTTT.

Worth noting for this clonotype: Sequence at one end of the junction differs from germline and may be a read error. This sequence joins TRBV7-2 and TRBJ2-2, with D perhaps TRBD1 or TRBD2 (6 bases each). This CDR3 has 15 amino acids. In germline, CDR1 is SGHTA, CDR2 FQGNSA. The CDR3 DNA is TGTGCCAGCAGCCGAGTGGCGGGACACACCGGGGTGCTGTTTTTT. This translates into CASSRVAGHTGVLFF.

This clonotype is termed large. This sequence joins TRBV7-8 and TRBJ2-7, with 9 bases that match TRBD2. Germline V gene sequence: CDR1 SGHVS, CDR2 FQNEAQ. Trimming took 1 base from V and 2 from J; bases not matched to a gene: 3. There are 15 residues in the CDR3. CDR3 DNA: TGTGCCAGCAGCTTAGGATCTAGCGGGACCTACGAGCAGTACTTC. It specifies CASSLGSSGTYEQYF.

This clonotype showed up many times. The J gene is TRBJ2-3, the V gene TRBV9; 7 positions agree with TRBD1. The CDR3 extends over 14 amino acids. V trimming: 3 bases; J trimming: 0 bases; junction bases outside the gene matches: 1. CDR1 and CDR2 (germline): SGDLS, YYNGEE. The CDR3, as DNA: TGTGCCAGCAGCGCGGACAGGAGCACAGATACGCAGTATTTT. Translated, it gives CASSADRSTDTQYF.

This sequence joins TRBV7-2 and TRBJ2-5; 7 positions agree with TRBD2. Looked up from germline, CDR1 is SGHTA and CDR2 is FQGNSA. The CDR3 is made up of 11 amino acids. Trimming removed 5 bases from V and 10 bases from J; junction bases left unmatched: 4. The CDR3 protein is CASSQSGNQYF. DNA for the CDR3: TGTGCCAGCAGCCAGAGCGGGAACCAGTACTTC.

As regards this clonotype: The CDR3 does not close with the conserved phenylalanine or tryptophan, likely indicating a read error. The chain links TRBV6-5 to TRBJ1-4, with D possibly TRBD1 on 5 matching bases. Germline CDR1 MNHEY, CDR2 SVGAGI. This CDR3 spans 15 amino acids. V lost 3 bases and J 6 bases, leaving 14 bases between the germline ends. The CDR3 DNA reads as TGTGCCAGCAGTTATCCCGGGACCGGGTATGAAAAACTGTTTCTT. It translates to CASSYPGTGYEKLFL.

This chain joins TRBV19 and TRBJ1-1; D uncertain. The CDR3 runs to 14 residues. V was clipped by 11 bases and J by 0 bases, with 16 bases between them. From germline, CDR1 is LNHDA and CDR2 SQIVND (reference sequence). CDR3 sequence reads: CASVSGPMNTEAFF. The CDR3 DNA follows: TGTGCCTCAGTAAGTGGGCCCATGAACACTGAAGCTTTCTTT.

This clonotype has a count of ten or more. The chain couples TRBV25-1 to TRBJ1-4; D may be TRBD1 (5 bases). Germline V gene lookup returns CDR1 MGHDK and CDR2 SYGVNS. The CDR3 extends over 15 amino acids. Trimming stripped 4 bases from V and 1 base from J, with 10 bases between. CDR3 in amino acids: CASSARGGTNEKLFF. In DNA form, the CDR3 reads TGTGCCAGCAGTGCCCGGGGGGGAACTAATGAAAAACTGTTTTTT.

As to this clonotype: A much larger clone lies one base from this, so it may be a read error. The chain uses TRBV6-6 and TRBJ1-4, with D possibly being TRBD1 (6 bases). Germline loops: CDR1 MNHNY, CDR2 SVGAGI (reference sequence). This CDR3 is built from 13 residues. CDR3 coding DNA: TGTGCCAGTCAGGGAGGGGGATATGAAAAACCGTTTTTT. This translates into CASQGGGYEKPFF.

With respect to this clonotype: The germline gene is not matched at one end of the junction; a read error may be the cause. The chain recombines TRBV15 with TRBJ2-7; D is unresolved. Germline assignment: CDR1 LNHNV and CDR2 YYDKDF (reference sequence). The CDR3 loop spans 17 amino acids. As DNA, the CDR3 is TGTGCCGCCAGCAGCCATCCCGACCCTAATTTACCCTACGAGCAGTACTTC. Translating gives CAASSHPDPNLPYEQYF.

The table lists this clonotype with many counts. The DNA for the CDR3 is TGTGCCAGCAGAGGAGACAGCCAAGGGCGGGCTTTCTTT. It codes for CASRGDSQGRAFF. The gene calls are TRBV2 and TRBJ1-1, with a tentative D call TRBD1 (5 bases). V was clipped by 6 bases and J by 11 bases, with 19 bases between them. CDR3 length: 13 amino acids. Germline lookup yields CDR1 SNHLY and CDR2 FYNNEI.

This clonotype was observed a single time. This chain connects TRBV2 to TRBJ1-2; D uncertain. Per germline, CDR1 SNHLY and CDR2 FYNNEI. The CDR3 consists of 14 residues. Trimming cost V 6 bases and J 4 bases, with 15 bases left between them. CDR3: CASSPGVSSYGYTF. In nucleotides, the CDR3 is TGTGCCAGCAGCCCCGGGGTTAGTAGCTATGGCTACACCTTC.

To note about this clonotype: The junction does not match germline at one end; this may be a read error. The chain couples TRBV20-1 to TRBJ1-1, with 11 bases aligning to TRBD1. Germline lookup yields CDR1 DFQATT and CDR2 SNEGSKA (reference sequence). This CDR3 contains 16 residues. CDR3 in amino acids: CGAHKDGTGGSTEAFF. Written as DNA, the CDR3 is TGCGGTGCCCACAAGGACGGGACAGGGGGAAGCACTGAAGCTTTCTTT.

In this sample, this clonotype turned up a few times. This chain uses TRBV10-3 with TRBJ1-6; 7 bases align to TRBD1. This CDR3 has 11 amino acids. V lost 10 bases to trimming and J lost 10 bases; unmatched junction nucleotides: 4. Germline loops: CDR1 ENHRY, CDR2 SYGVKD. CDR3 residues: CASRQGSPLHF. In DNA form, the CDR3 reads TGTGCCAGTAGACAGGGCTCACCCCTCCACTTT.

In the case of this clonotype: One junction end does not reproduce the germline sequence, and a read error may be involved. The chain is built from TRBV2 and TRBJ1-4; D is perhaps TRBD1 (5 bases). CDR1 is SNHLY, CDR2 FYNNEI, per germline. This CDR3 has 14 amino acids. The CDR3 sequence: CASRSDTAREKLLF. In DNA, the CDR3 is TGCGCCAGCAGATCGGACACCGCAAGGGAAAAACTGCTTTTT.

In DNA form, the CDR3 reads TGTGCCAGCAGTGAACAGATCTATCAAGCTTTCTTT. Its protein product is CASSEQIYQAFF. The chain has TRBV2 and TRBJ1-1, with no clear D. CDR1 is SNHLY, CDR2 FYNNEI, per germline. This CDR3 is 12 amino acids long. The V end lost 2 bases, the J end lost 9 bases, and 10 bases lay between the germline ends. Full variable domain (rest looked up from reference TRBV2 and TRBJ1-1): EPEVTQTPSHQVTQMGQEVILRCVPISNHLYFYWYRQILGQKVEFLVSFYNNEISEKSEIFDDQFSVERPDGSNFTLKIRSTKLEDSAMYFCASSEQIYQAFFGQGTRLTVV.